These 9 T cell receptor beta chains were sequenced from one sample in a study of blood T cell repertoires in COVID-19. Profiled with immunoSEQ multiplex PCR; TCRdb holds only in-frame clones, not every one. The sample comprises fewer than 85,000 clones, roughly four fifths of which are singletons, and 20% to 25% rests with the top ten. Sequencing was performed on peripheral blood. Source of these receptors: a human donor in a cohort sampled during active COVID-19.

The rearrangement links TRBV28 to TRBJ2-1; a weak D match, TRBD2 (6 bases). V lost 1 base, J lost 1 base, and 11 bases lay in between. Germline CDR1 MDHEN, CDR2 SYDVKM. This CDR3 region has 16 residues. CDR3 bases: TGTGCCAGCAGTTTATCGGCCAGCGGGTCCTACAATGAGCAGTTCTTC. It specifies CASSLSASGSYNEQFF.

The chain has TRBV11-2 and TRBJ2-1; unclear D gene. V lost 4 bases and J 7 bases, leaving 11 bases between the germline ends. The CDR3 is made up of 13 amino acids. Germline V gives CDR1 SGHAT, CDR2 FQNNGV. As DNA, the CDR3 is TGTGCCAGCAGCTCACTGCCCGCTAATGAGCAGTTCTTC. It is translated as CASSSLPANEQFF.

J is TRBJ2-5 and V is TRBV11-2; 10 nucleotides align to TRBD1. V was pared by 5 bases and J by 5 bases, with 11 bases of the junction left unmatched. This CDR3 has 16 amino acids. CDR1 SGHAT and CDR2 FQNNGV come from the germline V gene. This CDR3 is CASSTRQGALGETQYF. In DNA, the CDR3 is TGTGCCAGCAGCACGCGACAGGGGGCGCTAGGGGAGACCCAGTACTTC.

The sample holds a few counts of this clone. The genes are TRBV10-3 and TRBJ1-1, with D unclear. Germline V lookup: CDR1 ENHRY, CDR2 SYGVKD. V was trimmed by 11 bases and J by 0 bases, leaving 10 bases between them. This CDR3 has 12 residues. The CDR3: CASGELNTEAFF. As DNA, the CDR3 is TGTGCCTCCGGGGAGTTGAACACTGAAGCTTTCTTT.

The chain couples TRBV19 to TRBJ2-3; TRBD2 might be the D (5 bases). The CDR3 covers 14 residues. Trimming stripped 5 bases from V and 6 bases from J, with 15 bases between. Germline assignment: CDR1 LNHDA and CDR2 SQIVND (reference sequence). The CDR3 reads CASSLTRVSDTQYF. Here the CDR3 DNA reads TGTGCCAGTAGTCTCACTAGAGTCAGCGATACGCAGTATTTT.

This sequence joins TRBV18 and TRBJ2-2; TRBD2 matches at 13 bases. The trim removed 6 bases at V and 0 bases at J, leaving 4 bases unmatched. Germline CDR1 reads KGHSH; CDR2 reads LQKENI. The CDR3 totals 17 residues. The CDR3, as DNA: TGTGCCAGCTCCCCTGGGACTAGCGGGGCGAACACCGGGGAGCTGTTTTTT. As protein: CASSPGTSGANTGELFF.

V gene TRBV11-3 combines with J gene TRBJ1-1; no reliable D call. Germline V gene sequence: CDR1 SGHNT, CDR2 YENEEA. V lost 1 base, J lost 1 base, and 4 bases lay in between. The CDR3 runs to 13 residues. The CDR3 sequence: CASSLARNTEAFF. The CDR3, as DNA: TGTGCCAGCAGCTTAGCCAGGAACACTGAAGCTTTCTTT.

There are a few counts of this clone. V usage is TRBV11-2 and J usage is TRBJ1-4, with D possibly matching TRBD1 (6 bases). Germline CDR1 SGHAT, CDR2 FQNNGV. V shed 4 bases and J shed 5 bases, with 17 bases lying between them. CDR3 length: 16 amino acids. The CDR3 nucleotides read TGTGCCAGCAGCTCGCTAGGGGGGGGCTCCAATGAAAAACTGTTTTTT. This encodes CASSSLGGGSNEKLFF.

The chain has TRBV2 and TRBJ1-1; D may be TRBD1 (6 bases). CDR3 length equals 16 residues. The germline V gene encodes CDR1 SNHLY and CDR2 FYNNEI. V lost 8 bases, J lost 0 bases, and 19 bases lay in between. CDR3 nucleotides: TGTGCCAGCCTGTCAAGGCCAGGGGTAATGAACACTGAAGCTTTCTTT. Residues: CASLSRPGVMNTEAFF.